The 25 T cell receptor beta chains below all came from one sample that was sequenced in a study of early T cells in non-severe SARS-CoV-2 infection. TCRdb re-derived calls from the 5' RACE reads in MiXCR, one entry per CDR3 protein. The sample gives tens of thousands of distinct CDR3 sequences, 14% of which show up once; 3% to 5% is in the top ten. Sequenced material: whole blood, taken at baseline. All receptors come from an adult who was a healthcare worker with PCR-confirmed SARS-CoV-2 infection or an uninfected control (not recorded which).

In this sample, this clonotype turned up a few times. V usage is TRBV4-2 and J usage is TRBJ1-5, with D possibly TRBD1 on 5 matching bases. Trimming left V 0 bases short and J 2 bases short, with 8 bases between. Germline values: CDR1 LGHNA, CDR2 YNFKEQ. This CDR3 is built from 15 residues. Here the CDR3 DNA reads TGTGCCAGCAGCCAAGAGCGGGGCGGCAATCAGCCCCAGCATTTT. Protein: CASSQERGGNQPQHF.

The gene calls are TRBV5-1 and TRBJ2-5; weak D call: TRBD1 (5 bases). Germline V CDR1 and CDR2: SGHRS, YFSETQ. V lost 4 bases to trimming and J lost 2 bases, with 12 bases between them. This CDR3 is built from 14 residues. The CDR3 sequence: CASSPEAGQETQYF. The CDR3 bases are TGCGCCAGCAGCCCCGAGGCAGGGCAAGAGACCCAGTACTTC.

This clonotype was seen a few times. CDR3 residues: CASGGQGADTIYF. The CDR3, as DNA: TGTGCCAGCGGGGGACAGGGGGCGGACACCATATATTTT. The chain joins TRBV18 to TRBJ1-3, with 12 bases that match TRBD1. Germline values: CDR1 KGHSH, CDR2 LQKENI. The V segment lost 8 bases and the J segment 8 bases; nucleotides outside the gene matches: 4. This CDR3 region has 13 residues.

Turning to this clonotype: A much larger clone lies one base from this, so it may be a read error. The V call is TRBV12-3 or TRBV12-4, the J call TRBJ2-1; 10 nucleotides line up with TRBD2. CDR3 size: 14 residues. Germline trimming cut 5 bases from V and 9 bases from J; bases unmatched to any gene: 7. CDR3 DNA sequence: TGTGCCAGCAGTGGGGGACTAGCGTCCGGTGAGCAGTTCTTC. Protein sequence: CASSGGLASGEQFF.

This clonotype was detected ten times or more. This chain uses TRBV12-2 with TRBJ2-3; TRBD1 reflects the table's D call only, with no check against the DNA. TRBV12-2 is termed a pseudogene. The CDR3 is 13 amino acids. The DNA of the CDR3 is TGTGCAAGTCGTCCCGTAGGGGCAGATACGCAGTATTTT. It specifies CASRPVGADTQYF.

This chain joins TRBV6-2 or TRBV6-3 and TRBJ1-5, with a possible D match to TRBD1 (5 bases). CDR1 MNHEY and CDR2 SVGEGT come from the germline V gene. The V end lost 5 bases, the J end lost 7 bases, and 18 bases lay between the germline ends. CDR3 length: 15 amino acids. CDR3 in amino acids: CASSPSGREGQPQHF. The CDR3 bases are TGTGCCAGCAGTCCCTCTGGCAGGGAGGGGCAGCCCCAGCATTTT.

This clonotype has more than one count but fewer than ten. Mismatch with germline at one junction end may stem from a read error. CDR3 in amino acids: CSADALAGSVF. In DNA, the CDR3 is TGCAGTGCTGATGCTCTAGCGGGATCGGTCTTC. This sequence joins TRBV20-1 and TRBJ2-1, with 9 bases that match TRBD2. This CDR3 region has 11 residues. Germline V gene data show CDR1 as DFQATT and CDR2 as SNEGSKA (reference sequence).

In this sample, this clonotype turned up many times. V and J are TRBV15 and TRBJ1-1; D gene unclear. V was shortened by 0 bases and J by 8 bases, with 10 bases between the two germline ends. The CDR3 spans 13 residues. Germline assignment: CDR1 LNHNV and CDR2 YYDKDF (reference sequence). The CDR3 protein is CATSRDHGREAFF. The DNA of the CDR3 is TGTGCCACCAGCAGAGATCATGGCAGGGAAGCTTTCTTT.

The CDR3 DNA reads as TGTGCCAGCAGCTTGGCCCCCACCGCGGGTTACAATGAGCAGTTCTTC. Residues: CASSLAPTAGYNEQFF. V and J are TRBV5-4 and TRBJ2-1; D might be TRBD2 (5 bases). V lost 0 bases and J lost 4, with 14 bases in between. Germline values: CDR1 SGHNT, CDR2 YYREEE (reference sequence). The CDR3 is 16 residues long.

CDR3 DNA: TGTGCCAGCAGCCAAGAGATCCCCGGGAGAAGAGAGACCCAGTACTTC. Translated, it gives CASSQEIPGRRETQYF. This chain uses TRBV3-1 with TRBJ2-5, with a tentative D call TRBD2 (6 bases). From germline, CDR1 is LGHDT and CDR2 YNNKEL (reference sequence). The germline V and J ends were trimmed by 0 bases and 4 bases, with 15 bases remaining between them. This CDR3 region has 16 residues.

The CDR3 protein is CASSPGDGIDEQFF. In DNA form, the CDR3 reads TGTGCCAGCAGCCCCGGGGATGGAATCGATGAGCAGTTCTTC. J is TRBJ2-1 and V is TRBV7-9; maybe TRBD2 (5 bases). With 5 bases removed from V and 8 bases from J, the gap between germline ends came to 16 bases. The CDR3 consists of 14 residues. Germline V lookup: CDR1 SEHNR, CDR2 FQNEAQ (reference sequence).

This clonotype has just a few counts. V is TRBV19 and J is TRBJ2-7; 7 bases agree with TRBD1. Germline CDR1 and CDR2: LNHDA and SQIVND (reference sequence). J gave up 1 base and V 5 bases, and 5 bases lay outside the gene matches. This CDR3 contains 14 residues. CDR3 region: CASSSPGGSYEQYF. CDR3 sequence (DNA): TGTGCCAGTAGTTCGCCAGGGGGATCCTACGAGCAGTACTTC.

The chain employs TRBV12-3 or TRBV12-4 and TRBJ2-3; D unclear. The CDR3 extends over 12 amino acids. With 1 base removed from V and 4 bases from J, the gap between germline ends came to 3 bases. In DNA, the CDR3 is TGTGCCAGCAGTTTAGACTCAGATACGCAGTATTTT. It encodes CASSLDSDTQYF.

This clonotype has a single count. The gene calls are TRBV11-3 and TRBJ2-2, with D possibly matching TRBD2 (6 bases). Deletions cut 4 bases from V and 0 bases from J, with 12 bases between. The CDR3 spans 16 residues. The germline gives CDR1 SGHNT, CDR2 YENEEA. This CDR3 reads CASSSGTGTNTGELFF. CDR3 sequence (DNA): TGTGCCAGCAGCTCCGGGACTGGGACGAACACCGGGGAGCTGTTTTTT.

The table lists this clonotype with many counts. This chain uses TRBV7-6 with TRBJ2-2; 9 positions match TRBD1. CDR3 length: 18 residues. Germline V gives CDR1 SGHVS, CDR2 FNYEAQ. V trimming: 3 bases; J trimming: 5 bases; junction bases outside the gene matches: 13. CDR3 sequence reads: CASSLGTGSALRTGELFF. In DNA form, the CDR3 reads TGTGCCAGCAGCTTGGGGACAGGGTCTGCCTTGAGGACCGGGGAGCTGTTTTTT.

This clonotype was recorded at least ten times. The chain employs TRBV24-1 and TRBJ2-1; D is unclear. The V end was cut by 4 bases, the J end by 6 bases, with 15 bases between. CDR3 length: 15 amino acids. Germline loops: CDR1 KGHDR, CDR2 SFDVKD. The CDR3 region is CATSEPGPEGNEQFF. CDR3 nucleotide sequence: TGTGCCACCAGTGAGCCAGGCCCGGAAGGCAATGAGCAGTTCTTC.

The chain joins TRBV7-2 to TRBJ2-1; D perhaps matches TRBD1 (7 bases). This CDR3 spans 14 amino acids. Trimming stripped 2 bases from V and 10 bases from J, with 15 bases between. Germline CDR1 SGHTA, CDR2 FQGNSA. CDR3 nucleotide sequence: TGTGCCAGCAGCTTACAAGCGGAGGGGGCGGAGCAGTTCTTC. Translated, it gives CASSLQAEGAEQFF.

This clonotype was picked up a small number of times. The chain carries TRBV5-1 and TRBJ2-2; 12 bases agree with TRBD2. J was trimmed by 3 bases and V by 3 bases; bases with no gene match: 6. This CDR3 comprises 17 residues. Germline V CDR1 and CDR2: SGHRS, YFSETQ. CDR3 residues: CASSSSGLAGDTGELFF. The CDR3 bases are TGCGCCAGCAGCTCTTCGGGACTAGCGGGCGACACCGGGGAGCTGTTTTTT. The variable domain in full, completed from reference TRBV5-1 and TRBJ2-2, reads KAGVTQTPRYLIKTRGQQVTLSCSPISGHRSVSWYQQTPGQGLQFLFEYFSETQRNKGNFPGRFSGRQFSNSRSEMNVSTLELGDSALYLCASSSSGLAGDTGELFFGEGSRLTVL.

Here the CDR3 reads CASSESGAASYNEQFF. CDR3 in DNA: TGCGCCAGCAGTGAGTCGGGGGCGGCCTCCTACAATGAGCAGTTCTTC. This rearrangement joins TRBV10-1 to TRBJ2-1; perhaps TRBD1 as D (6 bases). The germline V gene encodes CDR1 WNHNN and CDR2 SYGVQD (reference sequence). The CDR3 is 16 amino acids. Trimming stripped 0 bases from V and 0 bases from J, with 9 bases between.

This clonotype was found a few times. The chain uses TRBV20-1 and TRBJ2-1; maybe TRBD2 (6 bases). The CDR3 has 14 residues. Trimming took off 1 base at V and 8 bases at J, with 15 bases between the two ends. In germline, CDR1 is DFQATT, CDR2 SNEGSKA (reference sequence). The CDR3 region has the DNA TGCAGTGCTAGAGCCCCGGGAGTCTCCGATGAGCAGTTCTTC. This gives the protein CSARAPGVSDEQFF.

This clonotype was picked up many times. Its ends do not fully match the called genes, so a read error is possible. This chain uses TRBV7-8 with TRBJ2-1; D unclear. Germline values: CDR1 SGHVS, CDR2 FQNEAQ. The CDR3 extends over 12 amino acids. The CDR3 loop is CASSTTYGALVF. The CDR3 DNA reads TGTGCCAGCAGCACCACCTACGGCGCTTTGGTCTTC.

The V call is TRBV7-8, the J call TRBJ1-1; no firm D call. The CDR3 runs 11 residues. Germline V gene data show CDR1 as SGHVS and CDR2 as FQNEAQ. V lost 7 bases and J 2 bases, leaving 5 bases between the germline ends. The CDR3 region is CASTDNTEAFF. DNA of the CDR3: TGTGCCAGCACCGACAACACTGAAGCTTTCTTT.

The genes are TRBV7-9 and TRBJ2-5; 8 nucleotides line up with TRBD1. In germline, CDR1 is SEHNR, CDR2 FQNEAQ (reference sequence). V lost 2 bases, J lost 5 bases, and 7 bases stayed unmatched. This CDR3 is built from 15 residues. As DNA, the CDR3 is TGTGCCAGCAGCTTACTGACAGGGGCAGGGGAGACCCAGTACTTC. It is translated as CASSLLTGAGETQYF.

This clonotype showed up many times. This chain connects TRBV12-3 or TRBV12-4 to TRBJ2-7; 10 positions agree with TRBD1. Trimming removed 0 bases from V and 2 bases from J; junction bases left unmatched: 1. This CDR3 region has 15 residues. This chain's CDR3 is CASSLAGTGAYEQYF. CDR3 coding DNA: TGTGCCAGCAGTTTAGCCGGGACAGGGGCCTACGAGCAGTACTTC.

There are many counts of this clonotype. V usage is TRBV15 and J usage is TRBJ2-1, with a possible D match to TRBD1 (5 bases). The CDR3 totals 13 residues. Trimming removed 0 bases from V and 8 bases from J, with 8 bases in between. Germline V gene lookup returns CDR1 LNHNV and CDR2 YYDKDF (reference sequence). CDR3 nucleotides: TGTGCCACCAGCAGAGACAGGGAACATGAGCAGTTCTTC. Translation: CATSRDREHEQFF.